Below, one TCR beta chain is given with its context. As yet, its antigen is unknown. Other DNA sequences within the sample encode an identical CDR3. This sample was taken from a study of cytomegalovirus exposure and HLA in healthy donors. Study-level findings and limits: There were 150 or so TCR beta chains listed as cytomegalovirus-associated. Three CMV-associated chains were confirmed in vitro to be specific for CMV antigens. A subsequent analysis found that TCR clusters from the first cohort also tended to co-occur in the 90 to 150 validation repertoires, with about 94% of cluster scores above 0.

The CDR3 spans 12 residues. Germline V gene lookup returns CDR1 MDHEN and CDR2 SYDVKM. V shed 3 bases and J shed 4 bases, with 6 bases lying between them. Separate from the roughly 720-subject first cohort, the roughly 110-subject validation cohort was the one that the donors belonged to. This table comes from immunoSEQ multiplex PCR, and its TCRdb copy is limited to in-frame clones, with some not included. The sample includes under 250,000 clones, roughly 91% of them seen just once. The chain uses TRBV28 and TRBJ1-1, with D tentatively TRBD1 (5 bases). This receptor was identified in a woman aged 18-35 years in good health and CMV-seropositive. The sample was PBMCs. The CDR3 sequence is CASSFGGTEAFF. The CDR3 DNA sequence: TGTGCCAGCAGTTTCGGGGGCACTGAAGCTTTCTTT.